This T cell receptor (beta chain) was obtained from a study of blood T cell repertoires in COVID-19. Study details: Samples of COVID-19 (acute and convalescent) were obtained from the United States, Italy and Spain. PBMCs, B-cell-depleted T cells, or T cells were the source of the cDNA or gDNA that made up the material.

Patients of the Seattle cohort, enrolled during active infection, were followed longitudinally. Methods used by the authors: Amplifying reference gene primers gave estimates of nucleated cell counts. Produced via immunoSEQ multiplex PCR; TCRdb's table is partial and in-frame only. Clonal size and the V and J genes are those of that table, whereas D and trimming came from the DNA. The data contain approximately 290,000 clones, about nine tenths of them singletons. This clone was seen a single time. The CDR3 spans 14 residues. CDR1 and CDR2 (germline): SNHLY, FYNNEI. The V end was cut by 3 bases, the J end by 2 bases, with 11 bases between.

This chain uses TRBV2 with TRBJ2-7; tentatively, D is TRBD1 (5 bases). The receptor's source is a woman in her 30s with COVID-19, enrolled during active disease. The material sequenced was peripheral blood. The CDR3 nucleotides read TGTGCCAGCAGTGAGCAGGGTAGTCCCTACGAGCAGTACTTC. Its translation: CASSEQGSPYEQYF.